The TCR beta chain described here comes from a study of blood T cell repertoires in COVID-19. Study overall: The United States, Italy and Spain were the sources of the acute and convalescent COVID-19 samples. Nucleic acid was either cDNA or gDNA, and it came from T cells, B-cell-depleted T cells, or PBMCs.

Germline values: CDR1 MNHEY, CDR2 SMNVEV (reference sequence). This CDR3 is built from 14 residues. V lost 2 bases, J lost 7 bases, and 5 bases stayed unmatched. The authors' processing: Reference gene primer amplification gave nucleated cell count estimates. Repertoires were generated with immunoSEQ multiplex PCR, while TCRdb's copy carries only in-frame clones and drops some. From that table come the V and J calls and clone size; the DNA was used to work out D and trimming. The table shows about 200,000 clones, with 87% occurring only once. Sequenced sample: peripheral blood. This sequence was found in a man in his 60s with active or convalescent COVID-19. The chain couples TRBV27 to TRBJ1-2, with TRBD1 identical over 9 bases. CDR3 bases: TGTGCCAGCAGTTTAATACAGGGGGCTCGTGGCTACACCTTC. Translated: CASSLIQGARGYTF.